Below are 26 T cell receptor beta chains sequenced from a single sample in a study of early T cells in non-severe SARS-CoV-2 infection. Each CDR3 protein is one row after TCRdb ran MiXCR on the 5' RACE reads. Here the sample spans 50,000 to 70,000 distinct CDR3 sequences, roughly a tenth being singletons. The sample comprised whole blood. The source of these receptors is an adult who was a healthcare worker with PCR-confirmed SARS-CoV-2 infection or an uninfected control (not recorded which).

The genes are TRBV5-1 and TRBJ2-1, with a possible D match to TRBD2 (6 bases). The germline CDR1 and CDR2 sequences are SGHRS and YFSETQ. The V and J ends lost 5 bases and 8 bases respectively, with 14 bases between them. This CDR3 is 13 amino acids long. As DNA, the CDR3 is TGCGCCAGCAGTCCCGGGTCTAGCGATGAGCAGTTCTTC. Protein: CASSPGSSDEQFF.

This clonotype was recorded many times. J is TRBJ2-1 and V is TRBV12-3 or TRBV12-4, with 10 bases fitting TRBD2. Trimming took 7 bases from V and 3 from J; bases not matched to a gene: 6. This CDR3 is 15 amino acids long. CDR3 region: CASTELAGSYNEQFF. CDR3 nucleotide sequence: TGTGCCAGCACCGAACTAGCGGGGAGCTACAATGAGCAGTTCTTC.

This clonotype was recorded at least ten times. The gene calls are TRBV5-4 and TRBJ2-7, with TRBD1 as a possible D gene (5 bases). Germline CDR1 SGHNT, CDR2 YYREEE (reference sequence). Trimming left V 3 bases short and J 3 bases short, with 7 bases between. The CDR3 has 12 residues. Here the CDR3 reads CASSYDSYEQYF. CDR3 bases: TGTGCCAGCAGCTACGACAGCTACGAGCAGTACTTC.

V and J are TRBV7-8 and TRBJ1-5, with D hard to call. The CDR3 spans 13 residues. Trimming shortened V by 5 bases and J by 0 bases, and 5 bases separated the two germline ends. From germline, CDR1 is SGHVS and CDR2 FQNEAQ. The CDR3 loop reads CASSPSSNQPQHF. CDR3 sequence (DNA): TGTGCCAGCAGCCCTAGTAGCAATCAGCCCCAGCATTTT.

V gene TRBV5-1 combines with J gene TRBJ2-7; 9 nucleotides match TRBD2. The CDR3 runs to 14 residues. Looked up from germline, CDR1 is SGHRS and CDR2 is YFSETQ. V lost 3 bases and J lost 10; bases outside the gene matches: 11. Here the CDR3 reads CASSSDGGRANQYF. CDR3 DNA sequence: TGCGCCAGCAGCTCTGATGGCGGGAGGGCCAATCAGTACTTC.

In this sample, this clonotype turned up many times. This sequence joins TRBV2 and TRBJ1-6; unclear D gene. The germline V gene has CDR1 SNHLY and CDR2 FYNNEI. The CDR3 is made up of 15 amino acids. Between the trimmed V and J ends, which lost 1 base and 9 bases, there was a span of 13 bases. The chain's CDR3 is CASSEVRPRGSPLHF. In nucleotides, the CDR3 is TGTGCCAGCAGTGAAGTTAGGCCCCGGGGTTCACCCCTCCACTTT.

This clonotype has a count of ten or more. V gene TRBV3-1 combines with J gene TRBJ2-3, with TRBD2 identical over 11 bases. The junction had 15 bases not matched to a gene; V was cut back by 3 bases and J by 4 bases. CDR3 size: 19 residues. Germline V gene data show CDR1 as LGHDT and CDR2 as YNNKEL (reference sequence). In DNA form, the CDR3 reads TGTGCCAGCAGCCACCCTTCGTCACTAGCGGGAGAGGGTGCAGATACGCAGTATTTT. It yields the protein CASSHPSSLAGEGADTQYF.

There are many counts of this clonotype. This chain uses TRBV6-6 with TRBJ2-1, with 13 bases that match TRBD2. Germline V gene sequence: CDR1 MNHNY, CDR2 SVGAGI (reference sequence). The V gene end was trimmed by 0 bases and the J gene end by 4 bases; junction bases not matched to a gene: 3. This CDR3 contains 17 residues. This CDR3 reads CASSYSTSGRGYNEQFF. The CDR3 DNA reads TGTGCCAGCAGTTACTCCACTAGCGGGAGGGGGTACAATGAGCAGTTCTTC.

V gene TRBV27 combines with J gene TRBJ1-5; D is ambiguous. The germline V gene encodes CDR1 MNHEY and CDR2 SMNVEV (reference sequence). Trimming left V 5 bases short and J 1 base short, with 9 bases between. The CDR3 length is 14 residues. The chain's CDR3 is CASSPSMSNQPQHF. The CDR3 nucleotides are TGTGCCAGCAGTCCAAGCATGAGCAATCAGCCCCAGCATTTT.

The sample holds a few counts of this clonotype. This chain joins TRBV29-1 and TRBJ2-1; D is possibly TRBD1 or TRBD2 (5 bases each). The length of the CDR3 is 15 residues. V lost 1 base to trimming and J lost 8 bases, with 18 bases between them. Germline CDR1 reads SQVTM; CDR2 reads ANQGSEA. DNA for the CDR3: TGCAGCGTTGAAGGATTGGTCATGCTGGGGGATGAGCAGTTCTTC. It codes for CSVEGLVMLGDEQFF.

The chain couples TRBV5-1 to TRBJ2-5, with D maybe TRBD2 (6 bases). V was cut by 2 bases and J by 2 bases, with 13 bases left in between. The CDR3 is 15 amino acids. Germline V gene data show CDR1 as SGHRS and CDR2 as YFSETQ. The CDR3, as DNA: TGCGCCAGCAGCTTAACCGGGAGTGGGCAAGAGACCCAGTACTTC. Protein product: CASSLTGSGQETQYF.

This clonotype has a single count. The CDR3: CASSLGQGKNNQPQHF. As DNA, the CDR3 is TGTGCCAGCAGCTTAGGGCAGGGTAAAAACAATCAGCCCCAGCATTTT. The rearrangement links TRBV7-9 to TRBJ1-5; perhaps TRBD1 as D (5 bases). Germline CDR1 SEHNR, CDR2 FQNEAQ (reference sequence). CDR3 length equals 16 residues. Trimming removed 1 base at V and 3 bases at J, with 13 bases between. The whole variable domain, filled in from reference TRBV7-9 and TRBJ1-5, reads DTGVSQNPRHKITKRGQNVTFRCDPISEHNRLYWYRQTLGQGPEFLTYFQNEAQLEKSRLLSDRFSAERPKGSFSTLEIQRTEQGDSAMYLCASSLGQGKNNQPQHFGDGTRLSIL.

The sample holds many counts of this clonotype. The chain joins TRBV20-1 to TRBJ2-3; D might be TRBD1 or TRBD2, each matching 7 bases. Trimming took off 6 bases at V and 2 bases at J, with 21 bases between the two ends. Germline CDR1 and CDR2: DFQATT and SNEGSKA (reference sequence). The CDR3 contains 16 residues. The CDR3 DNA follows: TGCAGTGCCAACCAGGGGGGAGGGCCGAACACAGATACGCAGTATTTT. Translated: CSANQGGGPNTDTQYF.

Here the CDR3 reads CSGRLAGGPYEQFF. The CDR3 nucleotides are TGCAGTGGCCGACTAGCGGGAGGGCCCTATGAGCAGTTCTTC. The rearrangement links TRBV20-1 to TRBJ2-1; 14 bases are a match to TRBD2. V gave up 7 bases and J gave up 8 bases; unmatched junction bases: 7. The CDR3 is 14 amino acids. Germline V gene sequence: CDR1 DFQATT, CDR2 SNEGSKA (reference sequence).

The chain is built from TRBV10-3 and TRBJ1-1; D may be TRBD1 (5 bases). This CDR3 is 15 amino acids long. Germline V CDR1 and CDR2: ENHRY, SYGVKD. Trimming cost V 6 bases and J 0 bases, with 14 bases left between them. The CDR3 protein is CAIRIDGAMNTEAFF. CDR3 coding DNA: TGTGCCATCAGGATAGACGGGGCGATGAACACTGAAGCTTTCTTT.

This clonotype was seen repeatedly, ten times or more. The chain combines TRBV19 with TRBJ2-1, with 10 bases matching TRBD2. The CDR3 length is 16 residues. Trimming removed 3 bases from V and 2 bases from J; junction bases left unmatched: 4. Germline loops: CDR1 LNHDA, CDR2 SQIVND (reference sequence). The CDR3: CASSIRTSGTYNEQFF. For the CDR3, the DNA is TGTGCCAGTAGTATCCGGACTAGCGGAACCTACAATGAGCAGTTCTTC.

This clonotype was observed many times. This chain joins TRBV5-4 and TRBJ2-7; D unresolved. Germline loops: CDR1 SGHNT, CDR2 YYREEE (reference sequence). V shed 1 base and J shed 5 bases, with 13 bases lying between them. The CDR3 has 14 amino acids. The CDR3 sequence: CASSLSRLVNEQYF. In DNA form, the CDR3 reads TGTGCCAGCAGCTTGTCCAGGCTAGTCAACGAGCAGTACTTC.

This sequence joins TRBV6-2 or TRBV6-3 and TRBJ2-1; D unresolved. The CDR3 spans 13 residues. CDR1 is MNHEY, CDR2 SVGEGT, per germline. V was pared by 2 bases and J by 7 bases, with 9 bases between. The CDR3 DNA follows: TGTGCCAGCAGTTACCACTTTACGAATGAGCAGTTCTTC. Its protein is CASSYHFTNEQFF.

In its sample, this clonotype was seen many times. The rearrangement joins TRBV5-4 to TRBJ2-3, with a possible D match to TRBD2 (5 bases). Germline V gene lookup returns CDR1 SGHNT and CDR2 YYREEE (reference sequence). Between the trimmed V and J ends, which lost 2 bases and 5 bases, there was a span of 9 bases. The CDR3 extends over 13 amino acids. CDR3 loop: CASSFDEGDTQYF. CDR3 DNA sequence: TGTGCCAGCAGCTTTGACGAGGGAGATACGCAGTATTTT.

This clonotype was detected ten times or more. The chain uses TRBV15 and TRBJ2-7; a weak D match, TRBD1 (5 bases). This CDR3 spans 16 amino acids. Germline values: CDR1 LNHNV, CDR2 YYDKDF (reference sequence). V lost 3 bases to trimming and J lost 5 bases, with 20 bases between them. The CDR3 reads CATSRAKAGLFNEQYF. The CDR3 nucleotides read TGTGCCACCAGCAGGGCAAAGGCAGGGTTGTTCAACGAGCAGTACTTC.

This clonotype was seen repeatedly, ten times or more. The chain uses TRBV20-1 and TRBJ1-3; the D is unclear. The ends were cut back, 0 bases at V and 0 bases at J, with 12 bases in the middle. This CDR3 spans 16 amino acids. Germline V gives CDR1 DFQATT, CDR2 SNEGSKA (reference sequence). The CDR3: CSARDQSVPSGNTIYF. CDR3 bases: TGCAGTGCTAGAGATCAGTCAGTCCCCTCTGGAAACACCATATATTTT.

The chain employs TRBV7-9 and TRBJ2-1, with 8 bases lining up with TRBD1. The ends lost 5 bases at V and 7 bases at J; junction bases unmatched: 10. The CDR3 spans 15 residues. Germline assignment: CDR1 SEHNR and CDR2 FQNEAQ (reference sequence). As DNA, the CDR3 is TGTGCCAGCAGCCGGCCTCGGACAGGGTTGAATGAGCAGTTCTTC. This gives the protein CASSRPRTGLNEQFF.

This clonotype was seen repeatedly, ten times or more. V is TRBV11-2 and J is TRBJ1-1; D is unclear. This CDR3 region has 16 residues. Germline values: CDR1 SGHAT, CDR2 FQNNGV. Trimming stripped 4 bases from V and 5 bases from J, with 20 bases between. The CDR3 nucleotides read TGTGCCAGCAGCTCTTTCCCTAGGGCCCAAAGGACTGAAGCTTTCTTT. It codes for CASSSFPRAQRTEAFF.

This clonotype was found many times. This sequence joins TRBV7-2 and TRBJ2-1; 9 bases line up with TRBD2. Germline V lookup: CDR1 SGHTA, CDR2 FQGNSA. There are 14 residues in the CDR3. V shed 3 bases and J 6 bases; nucleotides not matched to a gene: 3. The CDR3 sequence is CASSFSGSSNEQFF. In nucleotides, the CDR3 is TGTGCCAGCAGCTTTAGCGGGAGTAGCAATGAGCAGTTCTTC.

This clonotype was recorded a few times. This chain connects TRBV5-4 to TRBJ2-7; D is ambiguous. Trimming pared 2 bases from V and 4 bases from J, leaving 7 bases between. CDR3 length equals 12 residues. CDR1 and CDR2 (germline): SGHNT, YYREEE (reference sequence). CDR3 nucleotide sequence: TGTGCCAGCAGCTTACTCCGTTACGAGCAGTACTTC. It specifies CASSLLRYEQYF.

This clonotype was found many times. This rearrangement joins TRBV4-3 to TRBJ1-2, with unresolved D. The ends were cut back, 1 base at V and 1 base at J, with 10 bases in the middle. The germline CDR1 and CDR2 sequences are LGHNA and YSLEER. This CDR3 region has 15 residues. For the CDR3, the DNA is TGCGCCAGCAGCCAAGGTGGAGGGATTAACTATGGCTACACCTTC. Amino acids: CASSQGGGINYGYTF.